This T cell receptor beta chain was profiled in a study of regulatory T cells in long-lasting Graves disease. The time point here: newly diagnosed GD, antithyroid drugs for less than 3 months. Extracted RNA from PBMCs served as the source of the TCR library. This clonotype was detected many times. Its target is not known. Germline-derived CDR1 and CDR2 are KGHSH and LQKENI. The CDR3 extends over 13 amino acids. V lost 3 bases and J lost 8, with 13 bases in between. Construction of the TCR beta libraries employed iRepertoire HTBI primers in conjunction with Arm-PCR of CDR3 regions. In TCRdb, the multiplex PCR reads were re-called with MiXCR into one record per CDR3 protein. Of some 450,000 distinct CDR3 sequences listed, roughly 17% are singletons. The study, taken as a whole, reports: The persistent group shared about 2,500 public clonotypes, more than the approximately 880 shared by new patients.

The sample was also linked to a second study, of T cells in Graves' hyperthyroidism and ophthalmopathy. From that study: First-round RT-PCR with HTBI primers amplified the TCR CDR3 region.

The chain couples TRBV18 to TRBJ1-1; D is perhaps TRBD1 (6 bases). This sequence was found in a woman aged 30 to 39 with Graves disease. This sample comprised peripheral blood mononuclear cells (PBMCs), obtained at new diagnosis, from a patient treated with antithyroid drugs. The chain's CDR3 is CASSPSTDREAFF. As DNA, the CDR3 is TGTGCCAGCTCACCGTCTACGGACAGAGAAGCTTTCTTT.